What follows is one T cell receptor beta chain and its context. Its antigen remains unknown. The data derive from a study of blood T cells in healthy people across ages. A sample-barcoded 5' primer and a J-beta primer mix were used in a second PCR of roughly 6 to 12 cycles. Using its own MiXCR run on the 5' RACE reads, TCRdb lists one record per CDR3 protein. Among 550,000 to 750,000 distinct CDR3 sequences listed, under 25% were seen once. General study results and limits: Diversity figures derived from one million T cells were judged to underestimate the true value.

This CDR3 has 16 residues. Germline V gene lookup returns CDR1 SGHVS and CDR2 FQNEAQ. V shed 2 bases and J 3 bases; nucleotides not matched to a gene: 10. The chain uses TRBV7-8 and TRBJ2-7, with TRBD2 matching 7 bases. Sequenced sample: blood. The sequence was collected from a man between 65 and 80 years old in good health. This chain's CDR3 is CASSLHYREVDYEQYF. The CDR3 bases are TGTGCCAGCAGCTTACACTACCGGGAGGTGGACTACGAGCAGTACTTC.